This T cell receptor (beta chain) was identified during a study of OX40 agonist ivuxolimab in advanced cancers. At the level of the study: Dose-escalation patients suffered from hepatocellular carcinoma, melanoma, renal cell or head and neck cancer. Earlier treatment with anti-PD-1, anti-PD-L1 or anti-CTLA-4 was permitted, and around 36% had received some.

Measured with immunoSEQ multiplex PCR; TCRdb has only the in-frame clones, and not every one. The sample contains 90,000 or so clones, 91% of which appear only once. Patients were ruled out by autoimmune disease history or systemic immunosuppression. This CDR3 is built from 11 residues. Germline values: CDR1 MDHEN, CDR2 SYDVKM. V shed 2 bases and J shed 11 bases, with 7 bases lying between them. The J gene is TRBJ1-3, the V gene TRBV28; D is ambiguous. The specimen comprised CD4+ or CD8+ T cells sorted from blood, sampled in a trial of the OX40 agonist ivuxolimab. The TCR comes from an adult with an advanced solid tumor such as melanoma, head and neck, liver or kidney cancer. CDR3 protein: CASSLNRAIYF. The CDR3 DNA sequence: TGTGCCAGCAGTTTAAACCGGGCCATATATTTT.